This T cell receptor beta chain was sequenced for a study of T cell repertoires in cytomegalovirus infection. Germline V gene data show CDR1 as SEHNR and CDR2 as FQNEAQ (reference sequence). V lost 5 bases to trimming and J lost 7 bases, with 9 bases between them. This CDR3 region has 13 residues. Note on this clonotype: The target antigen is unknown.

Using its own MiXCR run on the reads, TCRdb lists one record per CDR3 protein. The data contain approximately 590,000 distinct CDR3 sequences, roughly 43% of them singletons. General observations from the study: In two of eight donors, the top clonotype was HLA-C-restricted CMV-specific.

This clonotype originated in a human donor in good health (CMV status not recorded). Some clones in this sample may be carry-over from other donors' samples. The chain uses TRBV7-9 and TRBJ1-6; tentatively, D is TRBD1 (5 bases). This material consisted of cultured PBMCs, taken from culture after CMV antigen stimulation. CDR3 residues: CASSQRQNSPLHF. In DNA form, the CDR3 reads TGTGCCAGCAGCCAGAGACAGAATTCACCCCTCCACTTT. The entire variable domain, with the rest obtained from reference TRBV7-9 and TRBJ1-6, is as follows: DTGVSQNPRHKITKRGQNVTFRCDPISEHNRLYWYRQTLGQGPEFLTYFQNEAQLEKSRLLSDRFSAERPKGSFSTLEIQRTEQGDSAMYLCASSQRQNSPLHFGNGTRLTVT.